This TCR beta chain was identified during a study of cytomegalovirus exposure and HLA in healthy donors. General observations from the study: Presence/absence analyses took donor sequencing depth as roughly uniform. Several of the most significant clusters appeared, in a later analysis, to be linked to common viral pathogens.

A word on this clone: What it binds is not known.

This CDR3 is 20 amino acids long. Amplification used 60 Vbeta primers and 13 Jbeta primers. The method was immunoSEQ multiplex PCR; TCRdb's version includes in-frame clones alone and lacks a portion of them. Here the sample spans some 44,000 clones, roughly 90% being singletons. Sequences were obtained from PBMCs. The source of this sequence is a middle-aged woman in good health and CMV-seropositive. The chain is built from TRBV21-1 and TRBJ2-2; TRBD1 is the table's D call and was not checked against the DNA. TRBV21-1 is a recognized pseudogene. The CDR3 reads CASSKLRDRDCREDTGELFF. The DNA of the CDR3 is TGTGCCAGCAGCAAACTCCGGGACAGGGACTGCCGCGAGGACACCGGGGAGCTGTTTTTT.